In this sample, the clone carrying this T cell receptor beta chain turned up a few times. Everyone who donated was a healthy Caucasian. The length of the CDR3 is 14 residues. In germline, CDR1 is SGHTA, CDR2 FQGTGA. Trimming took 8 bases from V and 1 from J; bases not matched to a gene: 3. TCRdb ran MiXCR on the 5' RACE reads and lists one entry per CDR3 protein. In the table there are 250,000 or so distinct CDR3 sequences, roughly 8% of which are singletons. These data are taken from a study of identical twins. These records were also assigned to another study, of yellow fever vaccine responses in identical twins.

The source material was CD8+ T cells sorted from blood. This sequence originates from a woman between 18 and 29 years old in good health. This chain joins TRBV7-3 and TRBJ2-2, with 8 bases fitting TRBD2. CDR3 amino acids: CASQSGGNTGELFF. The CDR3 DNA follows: TGTGCCAGCCAGAGCGGGGGGAACACCGGGGAGCTGTTTTTT.